These 24 T cell receptor beta chains originate from one sample sequenced in a study of metastatic and nonmetastatic thyroid tumors. No patient had received any treatment before thyroid surgery. With MiXCR, TCRdb reprocessed the PCR reads. The sample includes 30,000 to 45,000 clones, more than 15% seen only once; the top ten take around 19%. Material: blood. These receptors were obtained from a female donor with papillary thyroid cancer or a benign thyroid nodule (not recorded which). Some clones in this sample may be carry-over from other donors' samples.

In regard to this clone: A read error is possible here, since a much larger clone lies one base away. Other DNA sequences of this sample code for an identical CDR3. The rearrangement joins TRBV20-1 to TRBJ2-5, with D tentatively TRBD2 (6 bases). The germline V gene has CDR1 DFQATT and CDR2 SNEGSKA (reference sequence). The CDR3 is 14 amino acids. The CDR3 DNA follows: TGCAGCGCCCGCCGGCGGGAAGGGGAAGAGACCCAGTACTTC. The encoded protein is CSARRREGEETQYF.

To note about this clone: The junction and the germline gene differ at one end; a read error may be behind it. The V call is TRBV5-6, the J call TRBJ2-3; weak D call: TRBD2 (5 bases). This CDR3 has 16 residues. CDR1 is SGHDT, CDR2 YYEEEE, per germline. Here the CDR3 reads CASSPDGVASTDTQYF. The CDR3 bases are TGTGCCAGCAGCCCCGACGGGGTAGCTAGCACAGATACTCAGTATTTT.

This clone was seen many times. This chain connects TRBV3-1 to TRBJ1-2; D possibly corresponds to TRBD1 (5 bases). Germline values: CDR1 LGHDT, CDR2 YNNKEL (reference sequence). V dropped 5 bases and J dropped 6 bases, with 16 bases sitting between them. CDR3 length: 14 amino acids. DNA for the CDR3: TGTGCCAGCAGCTTCCAGGGTCAGCGGAATGGCTACACCTTC. It yields the protein CASSFQGQRNGYTF.

This clone was seen many times. The gene calls are TRBV28 and TRBJ2-7, with 9 bases lining up with TRBD1. V was clipped by 2 bases and J by 5 bases; unmatched bases: 1. Germline assignment: CDR1 MDHEN and CDR2 SYDVKM. CDR3 length: 13 amino acids. The CDR3 spells CASSLGDRDEQYF. The CDR3, as DNA: TGTGCCAGCAGTTTAGGGGACAGGGACGAGCAGTACTTC.

This clone appeared a few times. The junction and the germline gene differ at one end; a read error may be behind it. J is TRBJ2-3 and V is TRBV28; 11 bases align to TRBD2. The CDR3 length is 16 residues. Germline CDR1 MDHEN, CDR2 SYDVKM. CDR3 nucleotides: TGTGCCAGCATCGCCCACGGGACTAGCGGCACAGATACGCAGTACTTT. This encodes CASIAHGTSGTDTQYF.

This clone was observed at least ten times. The chain has TRBV7-9 and TRBJ2-2; D is perhaps TRBD2 (6 bases). The germline gives CDR1 SEHNR, CDR2 FQNEAQ (reference sequence). With 6 bases removed from V and 8 bases from J, the gap between germline ends came to 13 bases. This CDR3 is 13 amino acids long. CDR3 amino acids: CASSFRGGGELFF. The CDR3 DNA is TGTGCCAGCAGTTTTCGGGGAGGTGGGGAGCTGTTTTTT.

This clone was seen ten or more times. The chain uses TRBV20-1 and TRBJ2-4; weak D call: TRBD2 (7 bases). Germline assignment: CDR1 DFQATT and CDR2 SNEGSKA (reference sequence). The ends were cut back, 6 bases at V and 10 bases at J, with 22 bases in the middle. This CDR3 is 14 amino acids long. The DNA of the CDR3 is TGCAGTGCCCCCGACAGGTCTGGCGGGGGAATTCAGTACTTC. Translated: CSAPDRSGGGIQYF.

This clone was recorded many times. This rearrangement joins TRBV18 to TRBJ2-5, with D perhaps assigned TRBD1 or TRBD2 (5 bases each). CDR1 is KGHSH, CDR2 LQKENI, per germline. The V gene lost 3 bases and the J gene lost 4 bases, with 12 bases spanning the gap. CDR3 size: 14 residues. CDR3 amino acids: CASSPGEGTETQYF. CDR3 sequence (DNA): TGTGCCAGCTCACCCGGCGAGGGGACAGAGACCCAGTACTTC. Full variable domain (remainder filled in from reference TRBV18 and TRBJ2-5): NAGVMQNPRHLVRRRGQEARLRCSPMKGHSHVYWYRQLPEEGLKFMVYLQKENIIDESGMPKERFSAEFPKEGPSILRIQQVVRGDSAAYFCASSPGEGTETQYFGPGTRLLVL.

The chain joins TRBV7-2 to TRBJ2-7; no clear D. Germline V CDR1 and CDR2: SGHTA, FQGNSA. The CDR3 has 13 residues. Trimming removed 5 bases from V and 5 bases from J, with 13 bases in between. The CDR3 reads CASSPGWAHEQYF. CDR3 DNA: TGTGCCAGCAGCCCTGGGTGGGCGCACGAGCAGTACTTC.

The chain links TRBV3-1 to TRBJ2-1, with no clear D. Germline V gives CDR1 LGHDT, CDR2 YNNKEL (reference sequence). The V gene lost 0 bases and the J gene lost 15 bases, with 15 bases spanning the gap. This CDR3 has 13 residues. CDR3 sequence (DNA): TGTGCCAGCAGCCAAGATCGAACCCAAGCGCCGTTCTTC. Its translation: CASSQDRTQAPFF.

This clone was counted ten times or more. The CDR3 DNA sequence: TGCAGTGCTGTAGACTTGGGACAGGAGAACACTGAAGCTTTCTTT. Translated, it gives CSAVDLGQENTEAFF. The chain links TRBV20-1 to TRBJ1-1, with 8 bases lining up with TRBD1. The junction had 9 bases not matched to a gene; V was cut back by 5 bases and J by 1 base. The CDR3 runs to 15 residues. Germline values: CDR1 DFQATT, CDR2 SNEGSKA (reference sequence).

This clone occurred many times. The J gene is TRBJ2-7, the V gene TRBV20-1; 7 bases map to TRBD2. Germline trimming cut 6 bases from V and 0 bases from J; bases unmatched to any gene: 11. The CDR3 loop spans 15 amino acids. Germline loops: CDR1 DFQATT, CDR2 SNEGSKA (reference sequence). The CDR3 DNA reads as TGCAGTGCCGATCTTAGGGCTAGCGGCTCCTACGAGCAGTACTTC. It encodes CSADLRASGSYEQYF.

The chain recombines TRBV20-1 with TRBJ2-7; D could derive from TRBD1 or TRBD2 (5 bases each). Trimming cost V 1 base and J 6 bases, with 7 bases left between them. The CDR3 is 11 amino acids. Germline CDR1 and CDR2: DFQATT and SNEGSKA (reference sequence). For the CDR3, the DNA is TGCAGTGCTAGAGGGGACGGCGAGCAGTACTTC. It codes for CSARGDGEQYF.

Only a few counts were recorded for this clone. The chain is built from TRBV6-1 and TRBJ2-3; D gene uncertain. The CDR3 has 14 amino acids. V lost 8 bases and J lost 2, with 14 bases in between. Germline V lookup: CDR1 MNHNS, CDR2 SASEGT. The CDR3 DNA reads as TGTGCCAGCGTAAGTGGATCTACCACAGATACGCAGTATTTT. This sequence encodes CASVSGSTTDTQYF.

Relative to its sample, this clone is medium-sized. The chain uses TRBV28 and TRBJ2-5; 8 bases line up with TRBD2. There are 14 residues in the CDR3. The germline CDR1 and CDR2 sequences are MDHEN and SYDVKM. V trimming: 5 bases; J trimming: 4 bases; junction bases outside the gene matches: 6. This CDR3 is CASSPGLDVETQYF. For the CDR3, the DNA is TGTGCCAGCAGTCCGGGACTAGACGTAGAGACCCAGTACTTC.

This clone was seen at least ten times. V gene TRBV7-9 combines with J gene TRBJ2-1, with D maybe TRBD2 (6 bases). CDR3 length equals 14 residues. Per the germline V gene, CDR1 is SEHNR and CDR2 is FQNEAQ (reference sequence). V lost 11 bases and J 0 bases, leaving 14 bases between the germline ends. The chain's CDR3 is CAAARGSSYNEQFF. CDR3 in DNA: TGTGCCGCGGCGCGGGGCAGCTCCTACAATGAGCAGTTCTTC.

This clone was counted ten times or more. A much larger clone lies one base from this, so it may be a read error. This CDR3 is also generated by other DNA sequences in the sample. The CDR3 region is CASSQRKWGELFF. CDR3 DNA sequence: TGTGCCAGCAGCCAGCGGAAGTGGGGGGAGCTGTTCTTT. This chain uses TRBV28 with TRBJ2-2; D perhaps matches TRBD2 (6 bases). Germline V gene data show CDR1 as MDHEN and CDR2 as SYDVKM. CDR3 length: 13 residues.

V gene TRBV3-1 combines with J gene TRBJ1-1; no clear D gene. There are 13 residues in the CDR3. The germline V gene has CDR1 LGHDT and CDR2 YNNKEL (reference sequence). V gave up 4 bases and J gave up 4 bases, with 10 bases separating them. The chain's CDR3 is CASSRGIGTEAFF. CDR3 bases: TGTGCCAGCAGCCGTGGCATAGGCACTGAAGCTTTCTTT.

This clone has only a few counts. A read error may be the cause here, since a much bigger clone is one base away. The chain recombines TRBV7-9 with TRBJ1-2; tentative D call: TRBD1 (6 bases). The CDR3 totals 14 residues. CDR1 SEHNR and CDR2 FQNEAQ come from the germline V gene (reference sequence). V was cut by 2 bases and J by 6 bases, with 13 bases left in between. The CDR3 protein is CASSLSPPGDGYTF. Here the CDR3 DNA reads TGTGCCAGCAGCTTATCCCCTCCAGGGGATGGCTACACCTTC.

The chain uses TRBV12-3 or TRBV12-4 and TRBJ1-2; the match to TRBD1 covers 7 bases. The CDR3 runs 13 residues. With V trimmed by 3 bases and J by 7 bases, 5 bases remained unmatched. The CDR3 nucleotides are TGTGCCAGCAGTTTTCAAGGGGGCGGTGGCTACACCTTC. Protein: CASSFQGGGGYTF.

The chain joins TRBV7-9 to TRBJ1-2; 7 nucleotides line up with TRBD1. V shed 6 bases and J 0 bases; nucleotides not matched to a gene: 7. Germline V CDR1 and CDR2: SEHNR, FQNEAQ (reference sequence). The CDR3 consists of 15 residues. CDR3 amino acids: CASRSGTATNYGYTF. As DNA, the CDR3 is TGTGCCAGCAGATCCGGGACAGCTACTAACTATGGCTACACCTTC.

The table lists this clone with many counts. The rearrangement links TRBV5-1 to TRBJ2-2; 7 bases map to TRBD2. Germline V lookup: CDR1 SGHRS, CDR2 YFSETQ. This CDR3 is built from 16 residues. The V gene end was trimmed by 4 bases and the J gene end by 0 bases; junction bases not matched to a gene: 6. CDR3 DNA sequence: TGCGCCAGCAGCCCCATAGCGGGCACGAACACCGGGGAGCTGTTTTTT. It encodes CASSPIAGTNTGELFF.

At least ten counts were recorded for this clone. V and J are TRBV20-1 and TRBJ2-3; maybe TRBD2 (6 bases). The CDR3 sequence is 15 residues long. The V end was cut by 1 base, the J end by 1 base, with 12 bases between. The germline V gene has CDR1 DFQATT and CDR2 SNEGSKA (reference sequence). The CDR3 here is CSARVGGAGTDTQYF. The CDR3 DNA sequence: TGCAGTGCTAGAGTGGGGGGAGCGGGCACAGATACGCAGTATTTT.

This clone was seen a few times. A read error may be the cause here, since a much bigger clone is one base away. The V and J genes are TRBV20-1 and TRBJ2-1; D might be TRBD1 (5 bases). This CDR3 contains 15 residues. Germline values: CDR1 DFQATT, CDR2 SNEGSKA (reference sequence). The CDR3 protein is CSARDPRETYNEHFF. CDR3 nucleotides: TGCAGTGCTAGAGATCCCAGGGAAACCTATAATGAGCATTTCTTC.